Described below is a single T cell receptor beta chain sequence and its context. Its specificity is unknown. This CDR3 has 16 amino acids. Per the germline V gene, CDR1 is SQVTM and CDR2 is ANQGSEA. The V and J ends lost 0 bases and 4 bases, in that order; junction bases with no gene match: 10. This sample is part of a study of cytomegalovirus exposure and HLA in healthy donors. Study-level findings and limits: Common viral pathogens seemed to be connected with several of the most significant clusters, according to a later analysis. More clonal expansion characterized HLA-associated TCR beta chains than equally common others in a later analysis.

The PCR contained 60 Vbeta and 13 Jbeta primers. Sequencing used immunoSEQ multiplex PCR; TCRdb keeps in-frame clones, though not all of them. The sample lists 200,000 to 250,000 clones, over 75% seen once, with over 1% in the top ten. Everyone who donated was a healthy bone marrow donor. This sequence originates from a human donor in good health. V is TRBV29-1 and J is TRBJ1-2; 8 positions agree with TRBD1. Specimen: PBMCs. The CDR3 reads CSVEDLQTGASYGYTF. As DNA, the CDR3 is TGCAGCGTTGAAGATCTTCAGACAGGGGCCTCCTATGGCTACACCTTC. The complete variable domain, with remaining parts taken from reference TRBV29-1 and TRBJ1-2, reads SAVISQKPSRDICQRGTSLTIQCQVDSQVTMMFWYRQQPGQSLTLIATANQGSEATYESGFVIDKFPISRPNLTFSTLTVSNMSPEDSSIYLCSVEDLQTGASYGYTFGSGTRLTVV.